These 2 T cell receptor beta chains share one sample of origin, sequenced in a study of T cells in Graves' hyperthyroidism and ophthalmopathy. What was amplified from RNA transcripts were TCR beta CDR3 regions. The HTBI set primed first-round TCR CDR3 RT-PCR. Using its own MiXCR run on the multiplex PCR reads, TCRdb lists one record per CDR3 protein. The sample includes some 500,000 distinct CDR3 sequences, about 16% of them seen just once. Sequencing was carried out using blood. The receptors derive from a woman in her twenties or thirties with Graves' ophthalmopathy.

CDR3 region: CASRKAGLISGANVLTF. The CDR3 DNA sequence: TGTGCCAGCAGGAAGGCGGGACTGATTTCGGGGGCCAACGTCCTGACTTTC. The rearrangement joins TRBV27 to TRBJ2-6; D possibly corresponds to TRBD2 (6 bases). CDR1 and CDR2 from the germline V gene are MNHEY and SMNVEV (reference sequence). V lost 6 bases to trimming and J lost 4 bases, with 19 bases between them. This CDR3 contains 17 residues.

This chain uses TRBV15 with TRBJ2-2, with D maybe TRBD2 (5 bases). Trimming removed 0 bases from V and 4 bases from J, with 9 bases in between. The CDR3 length is 15 residues. Germline values: CDR1 LNHNV, CDR2 YYDKDF (reference sequence). CDR3 loop: CATSREITSTGELFF. The CDR3 coding sequence is TGTGCCACCAGCAGAGAAATTACTAGCACCGGGGAGCTGTTTTTT.